This T cell receptor beta chain comes out of a study of cytomegalovirus exposure and HLA in healthy donors. Turning to this clone: Its target is not known.

This CDR3 is 16 amino acids long. Germline V gene data show CDR1 as LGHNA and CDR2 as YSLEER. V was trimmed by 0 bases and J by 0 bases, leaving 6 bases between them. General observations from the study: CMV antigen specificity of a few CMV-associated chains was confirmed in vitro.

PCR involved 60 Vbeta and 13 Jbeta primers. Clones were sequenced by immunoSEQ multiplex PCR, and TCRdb holds only the in-frame ones, with some missing. The sample lists around 50,000 clones, around 72% occurring once. The sample was PBMCs. This TCR was sampled from a woman between 45 and 60 years old in good health and CMV-seropositive. The chain is built from TRBV4-3 and TRBJ2-6; D is unclear. The CDR3 DNA reads as TGCGCCAGCAGCCAAGAGGGCCCCTCTGGGGCCAACGTCCTGACTTTC. Its protein is CASSQEGPSGANVLTF.